This T cell receptor (beta chain) is from a study of blood T cell repertoires in COVID-19. This CDR3 has 15 amino acids. With V trimmed by 5 bases and J by 7 bases, 8 bases remained unmatched. Germline V gene lookup returns CDR1 SGHTA and CDR2 FQGNSA. Repertoires were generated with immunoSEQ multiplex PCR, while TCRdb's copy carries only in-frame clones and drops some. The data show about 260,000 clones, 80% to 90% seen once. V and J are TRBV7-2 and TRBJ2-1; 10 positions match TRBD1. What was sequenced was peripheral blood. The TCR originated in a woman aged 40 to 50 who had recovered from COVID-19. The CDR3 here is CASSPPGQGGNEQFF. CDR3 DNA: TGTGCCAGCAGCCCCCCCGGACAGGGGGGGAATGAGCAGTTCTTC. Full variable domain (remainder filled in from reference TRBV7-2 and TRBJ2-1): GAGVSQSPSNKVTEKGKDVELRCDPISGHTALYWYRQSLGQGLEFLIYFQGNSAPDKSGLPSDRFSAERTGGSVSTLTIQRTQQEDSAVYLCASSPPGQGGNEQFFGPGTRLTVL.